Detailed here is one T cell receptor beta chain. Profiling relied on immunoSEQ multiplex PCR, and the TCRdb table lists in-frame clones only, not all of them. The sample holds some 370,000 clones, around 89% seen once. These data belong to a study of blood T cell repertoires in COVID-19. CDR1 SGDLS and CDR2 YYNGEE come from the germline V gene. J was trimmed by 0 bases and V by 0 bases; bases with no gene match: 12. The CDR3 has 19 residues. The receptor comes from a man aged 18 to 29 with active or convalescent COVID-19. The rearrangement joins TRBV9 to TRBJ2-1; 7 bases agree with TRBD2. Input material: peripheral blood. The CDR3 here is CASSVARDLTGGSYNEQFF. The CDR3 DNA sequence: TGTGCCAGCAGCGTAGCTCGCGATTTGACGGGGGGCTCCTACAATGAGCAGTTCTTC.